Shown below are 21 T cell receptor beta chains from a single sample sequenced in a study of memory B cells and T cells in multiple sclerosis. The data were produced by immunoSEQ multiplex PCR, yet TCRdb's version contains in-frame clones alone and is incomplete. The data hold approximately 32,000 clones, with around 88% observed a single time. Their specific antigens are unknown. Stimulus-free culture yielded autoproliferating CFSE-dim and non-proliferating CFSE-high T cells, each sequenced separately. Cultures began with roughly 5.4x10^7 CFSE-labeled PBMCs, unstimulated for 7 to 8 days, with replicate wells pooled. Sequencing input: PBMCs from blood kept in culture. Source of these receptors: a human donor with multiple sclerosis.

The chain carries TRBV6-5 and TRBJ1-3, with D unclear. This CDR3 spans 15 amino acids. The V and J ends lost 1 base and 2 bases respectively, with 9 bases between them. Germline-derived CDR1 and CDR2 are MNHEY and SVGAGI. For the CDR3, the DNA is TGTGCCAGCAGTTACTTGTTGGTTCCTGGAAACACCATATATTTT. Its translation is CASSYLLVPGNTIYF.

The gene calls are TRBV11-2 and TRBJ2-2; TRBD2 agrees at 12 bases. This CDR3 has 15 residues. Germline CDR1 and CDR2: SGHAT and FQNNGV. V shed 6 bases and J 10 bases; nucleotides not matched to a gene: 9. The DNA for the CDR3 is TGTGCCAGCAGACGGACTAGCGGGAAGCTGGTGGAGCTGTTTTTT. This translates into CASRRTSGKLVELFF.

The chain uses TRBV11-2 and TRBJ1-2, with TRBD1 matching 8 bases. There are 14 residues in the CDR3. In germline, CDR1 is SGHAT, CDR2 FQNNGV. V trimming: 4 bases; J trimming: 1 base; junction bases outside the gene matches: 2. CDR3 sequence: CASSSDRVNYGYTF. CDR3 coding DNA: TGTGCCAGCAGCTCGGACAGGGTTAACTATGGCTACACCTTC.

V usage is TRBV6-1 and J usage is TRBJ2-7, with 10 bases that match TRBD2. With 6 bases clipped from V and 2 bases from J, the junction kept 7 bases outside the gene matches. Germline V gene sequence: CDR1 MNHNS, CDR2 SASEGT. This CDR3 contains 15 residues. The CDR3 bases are TGTGCCAGCAGACCTAGCGGGAGTGGGACCTACGAGCAGTACTTC. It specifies CASRPSGSGTYEQYF.

CDR3 nucleotides: TGTGCCAGTAGTCATTATGAGAGACAGGCGTACTTTTACTATGGCTACACCTTC. This codes for CASSHYERQAYFYYGYTF. This chain links TRBV19 with TRBJ1-2; weak D call: TRBD1 (6 bases). The germline gives CDR1 LNHDA, CDR2 SQIVND (reference sequence). Trimming removed 5 bases from V and 3 bases from J, with 25 bases in between. The CDR3 loop spans 18 amino acids.

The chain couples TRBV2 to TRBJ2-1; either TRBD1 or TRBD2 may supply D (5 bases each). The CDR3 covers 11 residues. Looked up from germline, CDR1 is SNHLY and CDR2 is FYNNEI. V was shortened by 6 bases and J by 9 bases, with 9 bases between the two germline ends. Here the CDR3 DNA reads TGTGCCAGCAGCGGGACGGGTGAGCAGTTCTTC. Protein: CASSGTGEQFF.

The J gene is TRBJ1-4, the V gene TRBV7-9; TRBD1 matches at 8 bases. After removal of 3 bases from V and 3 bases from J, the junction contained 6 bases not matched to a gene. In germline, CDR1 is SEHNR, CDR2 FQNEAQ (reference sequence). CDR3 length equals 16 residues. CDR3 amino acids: CASSFSGGTANEKLFF. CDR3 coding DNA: TGTGCCAGCAGCTTTTCAGGGGGCACGGCTAATGAAAAACTGTTTTTT.

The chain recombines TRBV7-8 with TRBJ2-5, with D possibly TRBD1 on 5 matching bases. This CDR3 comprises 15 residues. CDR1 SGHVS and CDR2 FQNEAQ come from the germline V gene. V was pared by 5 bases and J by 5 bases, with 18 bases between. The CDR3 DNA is TGTGCCAGCAGCACCAGACAGTCTCGTGTGGAGACCCAGTACTTC. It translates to CASSTRQSRVETQYF.

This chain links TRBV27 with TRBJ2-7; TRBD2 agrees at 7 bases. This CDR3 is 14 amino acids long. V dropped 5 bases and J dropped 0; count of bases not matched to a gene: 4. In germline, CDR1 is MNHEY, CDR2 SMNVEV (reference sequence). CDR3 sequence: CASSMGGSSYEQYF. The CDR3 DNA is TGTGCCAGCAGTATGGGGGGGAGCTCCTACGAGCAGTACTTC.

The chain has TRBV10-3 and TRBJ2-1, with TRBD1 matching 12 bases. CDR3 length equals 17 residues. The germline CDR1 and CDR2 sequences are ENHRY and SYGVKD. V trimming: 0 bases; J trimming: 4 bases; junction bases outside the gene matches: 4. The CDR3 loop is CAISESVGQGAYNEQFF. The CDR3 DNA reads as TGTGCCATCAGTGAGTCTGTGGGACAGGGGGCTTACAATGAGCAGTTCTTC.

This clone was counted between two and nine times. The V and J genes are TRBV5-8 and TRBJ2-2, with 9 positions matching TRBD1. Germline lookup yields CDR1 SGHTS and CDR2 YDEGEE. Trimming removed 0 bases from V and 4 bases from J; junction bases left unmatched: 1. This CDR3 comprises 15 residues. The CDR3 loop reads CASSLGTGATGELFF. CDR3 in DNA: TGTGCCAGCAGCTTGGGGACAGGGGCCACCGGGGAGCTGTTTTTT.

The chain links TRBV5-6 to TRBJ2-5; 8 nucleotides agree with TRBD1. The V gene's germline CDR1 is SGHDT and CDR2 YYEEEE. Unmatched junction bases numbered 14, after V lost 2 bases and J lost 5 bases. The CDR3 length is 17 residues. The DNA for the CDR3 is TGTGCCAGCAGCTTAAGCTTGGCAGGGGGCTGGGGGGAGACCCAGTACTTC. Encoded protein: CASSLSLAGGWGETQYF.

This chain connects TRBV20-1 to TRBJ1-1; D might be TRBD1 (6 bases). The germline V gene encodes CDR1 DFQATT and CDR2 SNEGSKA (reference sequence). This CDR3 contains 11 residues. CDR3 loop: CLAGGLTEAFF. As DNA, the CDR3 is TGCCTCGCCGGGGGCTTGACTGAAGCTTTCTTT.

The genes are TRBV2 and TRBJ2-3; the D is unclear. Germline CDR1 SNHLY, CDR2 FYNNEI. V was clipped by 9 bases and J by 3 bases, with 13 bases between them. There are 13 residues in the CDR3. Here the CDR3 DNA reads TGTGCCAGTAGGCCGGGCCCGACAGATACGCAGTATTTT. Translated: CASRPGPTDTQYF. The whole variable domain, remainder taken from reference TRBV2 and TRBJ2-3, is EPEVTQTPSHQVTQMGQEVILRCVPISNHLYFYWYRQILGQKVEFLVSFYNNEISEKSEIFDDQFSVERPDGSNFTLKIRSTKLEDSAMYFCASRPGPTDTQYFGPGTRLTVL.

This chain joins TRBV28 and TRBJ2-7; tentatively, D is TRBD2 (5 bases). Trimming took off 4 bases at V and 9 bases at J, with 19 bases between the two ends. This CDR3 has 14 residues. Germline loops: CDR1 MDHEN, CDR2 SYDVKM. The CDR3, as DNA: TGTGCCAGCAGTTCCGGTTGGTCGGAGGCCGGGCAGTACTTC. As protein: CASSSGWSEAGQYF.

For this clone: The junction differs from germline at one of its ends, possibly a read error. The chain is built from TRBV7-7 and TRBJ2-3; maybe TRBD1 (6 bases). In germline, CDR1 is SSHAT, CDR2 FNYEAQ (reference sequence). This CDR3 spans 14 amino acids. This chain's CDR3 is CASSPGQLTDTQYF. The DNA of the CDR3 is TGTGCTAGCAGCCCCGGACAGCTCACAGATACGCAGTATTTT. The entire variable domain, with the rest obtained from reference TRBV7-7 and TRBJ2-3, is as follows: GAGVSQSPRYKVTKRGQDVTLRCDPISSHATLYWYQQALGQGPEFLTYFNYEAQPDKSGLPSDRFSAERPEGSISTLTIQRTEQRDSAMYRCASSPGQLTDTQYFGPGTRLTVL.

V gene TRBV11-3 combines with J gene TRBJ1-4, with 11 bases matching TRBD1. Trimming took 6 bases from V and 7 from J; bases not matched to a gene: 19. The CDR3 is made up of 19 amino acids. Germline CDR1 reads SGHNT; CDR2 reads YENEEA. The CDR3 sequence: CASRLWVRTGGVSGEKLFF. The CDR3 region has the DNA TGTGCCAGCAGATTATGGGTTAGGACAGGGGGCGTTAGTGGTGAAAAACTGTTTTTT.

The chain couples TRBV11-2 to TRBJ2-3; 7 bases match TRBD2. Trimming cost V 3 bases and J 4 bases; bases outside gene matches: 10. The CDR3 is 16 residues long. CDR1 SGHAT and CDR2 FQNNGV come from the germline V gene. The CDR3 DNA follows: TGTGCCAGCAGCTTGGGAGGGCCTTTCCGCCCAGATACGCAGTATTTT. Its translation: CASSLGGPFRPDTQYF.

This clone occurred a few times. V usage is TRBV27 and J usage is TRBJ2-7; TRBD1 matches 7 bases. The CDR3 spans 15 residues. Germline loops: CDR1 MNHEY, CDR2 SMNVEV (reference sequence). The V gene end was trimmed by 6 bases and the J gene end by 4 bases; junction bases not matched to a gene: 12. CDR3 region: CASRRGGSGTYEQYF. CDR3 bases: TGTGCCAGCAGACGAGGGGGCAGCGGTACATACGAGCAGTACTTC.

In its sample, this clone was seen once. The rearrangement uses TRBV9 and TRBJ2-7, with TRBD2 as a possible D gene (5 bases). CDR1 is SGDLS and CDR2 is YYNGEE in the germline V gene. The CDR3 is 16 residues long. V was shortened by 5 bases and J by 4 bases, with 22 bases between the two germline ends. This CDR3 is CASSREPMGLSYEQYF. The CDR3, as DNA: TGTGCCAGCAGTCGGGAACCCATGGGTCTATCTTACGAGCAGTACTTC. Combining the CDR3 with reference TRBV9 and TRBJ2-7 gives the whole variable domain DSGVTQTPKHLITATGQRVTLRCSPRSGDLSVYWYQQSLDQGLQFLIQYYNGEERAKGNILERFSAQQFPDLHSELNLSSLELGDSALYFCASSREPMGLSYEQYFGPGTRLTVT.

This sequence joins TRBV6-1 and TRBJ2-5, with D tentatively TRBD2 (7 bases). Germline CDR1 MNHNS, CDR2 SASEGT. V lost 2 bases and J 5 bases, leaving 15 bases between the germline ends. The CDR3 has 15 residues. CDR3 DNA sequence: TGTGCCAGCAGTGAAAGTAGGGGGGGGATGGAGACCCAGTACTTC. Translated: CASSESRGGMETQYF.